Listed below are T cell receptor beta chains from one sample, sequenced in a study of blood T cell repertoires in COVID-19. The protocol was immunoSEQ multiplex PCR, while the TCRdb copy is restricted to in-frame clones and leaves out a portion. The sample includes about 150,000 clones, approximately 82% of them seen just once. Sequenced: peripheral blood. These receptor sequences come from a woman aged 45-65 years in a cohort sampled during active or convalescent COVID-19. The conserved cysteine and the conserved F or W are not part of the CDR3 here.

CDR3 protein: ASSETTGNQPQH
J gene: TRBJ1-5
V gene: TRBV2

CDR3 protein: SVAGRPNTEAF
J gene: TRBJ1-1
V gene: TRBV29-1

CDR3 protein: ASSVADDSKENTIY
J gene: TRBJ1-3
V gene: TRBV9

CDR3 protein: ASSLQGAAGDTQY
J gene: TRBJ2-3
V gene: TRBV5-1

CDR3 protein: SASQLGSGTSASYEQY
J gene: TRBJ2-7
V gene: TRBV20-1

CDR3 protein: ASSRSRSSSYNSPLH
J gene: TRBJ1-6
V gene: TRBV19

CDR3 protein: ASTSTPPPGELF
J gene: TRBJ2-2
V gene: TRBV11-2

CDR3 protein: ASSGGTHTGELF
J gene: TRBJ2-2
V gene: TRBV19

CDR3 protein: ASSYSPDNSPLH
J gene: TRBJ1-6
V gene: TRBV6-5

CDR3 protein: ASSETAGTVWNEQF
J gene: TRBJ2-1
V gene: TRBV7-2

CDR3 protein: ASSYDPQGLEQY
J gene: TRBJ2-7
V gene: TRBV6-6

CDR3 protein: ASSLGQGNGELF
J gene: TRBJ2-2
V gene: TRBV6-6

CDR3 protein: ASSEQANTEAF
J gene: TRBJ1-1
V gene: TRBV10-2

CDR3 protein: ASSWGLASSYEQY
J gene: TRBJ2-7
V gene: TRBV5-1

CDR3 protein: ASSWNSGTNYGYT
J gene: TRBJ1-2
V gene: TRBV11-2

CDR3 protein: ASSLGQGSGNTIY
J gene: TRBJ1-3
V gene: TRBV7-9